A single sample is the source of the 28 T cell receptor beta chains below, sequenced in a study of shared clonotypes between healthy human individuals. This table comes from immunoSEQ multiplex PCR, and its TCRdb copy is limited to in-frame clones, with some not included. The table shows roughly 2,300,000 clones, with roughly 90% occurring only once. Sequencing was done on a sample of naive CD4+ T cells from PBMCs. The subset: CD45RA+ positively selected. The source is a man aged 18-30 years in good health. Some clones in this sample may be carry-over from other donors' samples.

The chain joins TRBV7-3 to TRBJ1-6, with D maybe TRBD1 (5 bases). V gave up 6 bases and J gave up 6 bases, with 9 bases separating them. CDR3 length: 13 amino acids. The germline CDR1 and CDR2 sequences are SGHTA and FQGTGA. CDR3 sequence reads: CASRRDGNSPLHF. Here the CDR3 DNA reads TGTGCCAGCAGAAGGGACGGTAATTCACCCCTCCACTTT.

CDR3 loop: CASSEVQEGTYEQYF. The CDR3 DNA is TGTGCCAGCAGTGAAGTCCAGGAGGGTACCTACGAGCAGTACTTC. This chain links TRBV6-1 with TRBJ2-7; perhaps TRBD2 as D (6 bases). The CDR3 extends over 15 amino acids. Deletions cut 1 base from V and 2 bases from J, with 12 bases between. Germline CDR1 reads MNHNS; CDR2 reads SASEGT.

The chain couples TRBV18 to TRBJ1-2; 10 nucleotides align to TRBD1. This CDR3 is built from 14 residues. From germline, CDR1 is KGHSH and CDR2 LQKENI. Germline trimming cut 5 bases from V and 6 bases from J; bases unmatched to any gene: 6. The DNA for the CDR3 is TGTGCCAGCTCAGAAAGGACAGGGGGTCATGGCTACACCTTC. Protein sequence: CASSERTGGHGYTF.

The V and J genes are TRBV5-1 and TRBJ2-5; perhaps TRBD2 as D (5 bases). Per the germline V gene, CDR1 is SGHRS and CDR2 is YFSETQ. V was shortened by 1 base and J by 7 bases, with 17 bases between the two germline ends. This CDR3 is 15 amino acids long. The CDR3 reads CASSLSGGPGGTQYF. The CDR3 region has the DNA TGCGCCAGCAGCTTGTCCGGAGGACCAGGCGGGACCCAGTACTTC.

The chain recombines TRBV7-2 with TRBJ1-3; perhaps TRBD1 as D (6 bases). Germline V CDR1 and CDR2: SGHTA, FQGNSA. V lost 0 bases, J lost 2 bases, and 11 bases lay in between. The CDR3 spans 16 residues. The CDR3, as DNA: TGTGCCAGCAGCTTAGCGCGTAGGGGGGCTGGAAACACCATATATTTT. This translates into CASSLARRGAGNTIYF.

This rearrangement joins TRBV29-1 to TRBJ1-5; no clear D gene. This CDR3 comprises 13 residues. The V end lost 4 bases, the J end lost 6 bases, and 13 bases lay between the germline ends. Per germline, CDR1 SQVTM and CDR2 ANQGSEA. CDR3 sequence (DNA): TGCAGCGTTGTAGACGCAAAAGGTCAGCCCCAGCATTTT. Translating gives CSVVDAKGQPQHF.

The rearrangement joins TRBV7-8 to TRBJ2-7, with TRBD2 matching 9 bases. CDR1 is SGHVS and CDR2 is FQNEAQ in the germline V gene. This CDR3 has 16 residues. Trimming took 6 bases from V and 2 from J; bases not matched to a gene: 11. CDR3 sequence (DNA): TGTGCCAGCAGACGTTCCGGGACTAGCACAACCTACGAGCAGTACTTC. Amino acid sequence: CASRRSGTSTTYEQYF.

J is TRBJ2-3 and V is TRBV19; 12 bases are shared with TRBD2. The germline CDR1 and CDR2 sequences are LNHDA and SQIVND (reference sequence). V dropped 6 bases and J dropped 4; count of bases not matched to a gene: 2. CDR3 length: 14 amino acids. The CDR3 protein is CASRTSGRSDTQYF. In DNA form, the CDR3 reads TGTGCCAGTAGGACTAGCGGGAGATCAGATACGCAGTATTTT. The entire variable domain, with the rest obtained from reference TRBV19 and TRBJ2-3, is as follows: DGGITQSPKYLFRKEGQNVTLSCEQNLNHDAMYWYRQDPGQGLRLIYYSQIVNDFQKGDIAEGYSVSREKKESFPLTVTSAQKNPTAFYLCASRTSGRSDTQYFGPGTRLTVL.

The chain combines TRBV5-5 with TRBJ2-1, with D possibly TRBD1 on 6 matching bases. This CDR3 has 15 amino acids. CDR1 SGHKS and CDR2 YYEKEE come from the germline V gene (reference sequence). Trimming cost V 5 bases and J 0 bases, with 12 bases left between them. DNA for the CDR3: TGTGCCAGCAGATCTACAGGGAGCTCCTACAATGAGCAGTTCTTC. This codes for CASRSTGSSYNEQFF.

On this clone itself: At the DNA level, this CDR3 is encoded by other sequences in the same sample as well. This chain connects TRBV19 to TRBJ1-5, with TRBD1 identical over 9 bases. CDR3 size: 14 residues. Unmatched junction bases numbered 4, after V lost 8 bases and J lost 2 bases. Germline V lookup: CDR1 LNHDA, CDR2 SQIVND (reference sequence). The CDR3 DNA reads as TGTGCCAGTTCGGACAGGGGAGGCAATCAGCCCCAGCATTTT. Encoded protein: CASSDRGGNQPQHF.

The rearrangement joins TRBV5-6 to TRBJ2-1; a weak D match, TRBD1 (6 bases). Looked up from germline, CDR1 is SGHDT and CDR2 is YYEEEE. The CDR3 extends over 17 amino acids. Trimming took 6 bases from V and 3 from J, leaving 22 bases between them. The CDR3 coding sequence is TGTGCCAGCAAGAATTCAAGGGGGATCAGGAGCTACAATGAGCAGTTCTTC. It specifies CASKNSRGIRSYNEQFF.

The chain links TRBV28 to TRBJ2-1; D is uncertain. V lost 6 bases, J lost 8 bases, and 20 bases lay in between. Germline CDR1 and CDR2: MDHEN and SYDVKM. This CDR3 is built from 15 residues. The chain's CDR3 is CASRRVGILPHEQFF. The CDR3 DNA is TGTGCCAGCAGACGGGTTGGGATCTTACCCCATGAGCAGTTCTTC.

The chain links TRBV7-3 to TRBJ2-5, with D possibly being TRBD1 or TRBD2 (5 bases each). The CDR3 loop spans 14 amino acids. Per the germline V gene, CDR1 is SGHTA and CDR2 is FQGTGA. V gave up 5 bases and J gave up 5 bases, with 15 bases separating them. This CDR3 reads CASSVSPGAETQYF. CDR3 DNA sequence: TGTGCCAGCAGCGTATCCCCCGGGGCGGAGACCCAGTACTTC.

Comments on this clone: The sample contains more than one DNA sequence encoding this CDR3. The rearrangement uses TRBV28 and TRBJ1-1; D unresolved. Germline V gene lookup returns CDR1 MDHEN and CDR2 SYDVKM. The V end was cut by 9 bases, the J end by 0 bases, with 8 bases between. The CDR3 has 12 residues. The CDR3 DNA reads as TGTGCCAGTTCGGAGTTGAACACTGAAGCTTTCTTT. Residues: CASSELNTEAFF.

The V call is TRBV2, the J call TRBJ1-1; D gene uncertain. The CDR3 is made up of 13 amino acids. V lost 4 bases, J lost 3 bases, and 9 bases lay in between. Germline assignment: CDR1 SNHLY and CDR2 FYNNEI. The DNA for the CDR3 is TGTGCCAGCAGTGGAAAACCGGACACTGAAGCTTTCTTT. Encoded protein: CASSGKPDTEAFF.

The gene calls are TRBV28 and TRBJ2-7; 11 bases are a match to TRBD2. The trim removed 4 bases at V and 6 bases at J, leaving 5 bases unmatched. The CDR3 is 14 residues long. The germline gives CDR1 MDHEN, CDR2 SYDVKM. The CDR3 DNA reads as TGTGCCAGCAGTTCACCCCTAGCGGGGGGCGAGCAGTACTTC. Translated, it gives CASSSPLAGGEQYF.

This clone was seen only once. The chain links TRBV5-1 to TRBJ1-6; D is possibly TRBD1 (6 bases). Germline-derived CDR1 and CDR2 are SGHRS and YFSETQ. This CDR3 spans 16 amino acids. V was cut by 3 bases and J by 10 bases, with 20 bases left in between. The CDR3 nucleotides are TGCGCCAGCAGCTGGGGGCTTGCAGGGGAGGGCTCACCCCTCCACTTT. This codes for CASSWGLAGEGSPLHF.

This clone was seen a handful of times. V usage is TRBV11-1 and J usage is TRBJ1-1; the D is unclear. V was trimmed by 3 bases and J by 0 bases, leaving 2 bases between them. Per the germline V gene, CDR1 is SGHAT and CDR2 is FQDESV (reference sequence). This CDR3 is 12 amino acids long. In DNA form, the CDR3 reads TGTGCCAGCAGCTTGATGAACACTGAAGCTTTCTTT. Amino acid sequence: CASSLMNTEAFF.

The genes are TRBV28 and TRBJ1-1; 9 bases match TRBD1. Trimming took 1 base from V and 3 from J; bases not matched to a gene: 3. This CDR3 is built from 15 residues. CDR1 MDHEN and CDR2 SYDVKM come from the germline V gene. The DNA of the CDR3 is TGTGCCAGCAGTTTATACAGGGGGCGCGACACTGAAGCTTTCTTT. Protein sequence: CASSLYRGRDTEAFF.

The CDR3, as DNA: TGTGCCAGCAGCCTCGGAAGGGTCCTAGGGACTGAAGCTTTCTTT. It is translated as CASSLGRVLGTEAFF. The chain has TRBV7-3 and TRBJ1-1; D ambiguous. Trimming cost V 5 bases and J 5 bases, with 18 bases left between them. CDR1 and CDR2 (germline): SGHTA, FQGTGA. The CDR3 is 15 amino acids.

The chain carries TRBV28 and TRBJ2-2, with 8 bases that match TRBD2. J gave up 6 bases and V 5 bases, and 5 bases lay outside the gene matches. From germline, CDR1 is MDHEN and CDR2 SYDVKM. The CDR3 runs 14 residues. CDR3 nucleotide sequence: TGTGCCAGCAGTCCCCGGGGGGGGTCCGGGGAGCTGTTTTTT. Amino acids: CASSPRGGSGELFF.

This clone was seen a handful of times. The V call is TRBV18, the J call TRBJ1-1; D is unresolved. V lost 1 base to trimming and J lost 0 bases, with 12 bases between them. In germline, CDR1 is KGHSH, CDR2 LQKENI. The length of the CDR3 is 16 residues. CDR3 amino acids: CASSPLLEGMNTEAFF. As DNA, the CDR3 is TGTGCCAGCTCACCACTGCTGGAAGGGATGAACACTGAAGCTTTCTTT.

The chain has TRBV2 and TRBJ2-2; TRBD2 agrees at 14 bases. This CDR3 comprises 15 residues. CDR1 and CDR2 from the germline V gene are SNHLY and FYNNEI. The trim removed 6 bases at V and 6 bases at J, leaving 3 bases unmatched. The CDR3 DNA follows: TGTGCCAGCAGCCAGGGACTAGCGGGAGCCGGGGAGCTGTTTTTT. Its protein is CASSQGLAGAGELFF.

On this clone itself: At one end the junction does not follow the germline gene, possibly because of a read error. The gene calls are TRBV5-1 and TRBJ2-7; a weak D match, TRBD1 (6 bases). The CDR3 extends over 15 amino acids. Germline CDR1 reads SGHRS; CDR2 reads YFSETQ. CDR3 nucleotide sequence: TGCGCCAGCAGCCAAATGACAGGATTTGTTGGGAACCCTAACTTC. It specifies CASSQMTGFVGNPNF.

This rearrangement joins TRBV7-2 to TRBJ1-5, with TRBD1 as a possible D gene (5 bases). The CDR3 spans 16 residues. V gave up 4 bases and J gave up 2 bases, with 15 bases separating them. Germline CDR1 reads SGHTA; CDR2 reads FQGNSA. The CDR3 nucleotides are TGTGCCAGCAGCTCTCGGGGGGGAGCTGGCAATCAGCCCCAGCATTTT. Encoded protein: CASSSRGGAGNQPQHF.

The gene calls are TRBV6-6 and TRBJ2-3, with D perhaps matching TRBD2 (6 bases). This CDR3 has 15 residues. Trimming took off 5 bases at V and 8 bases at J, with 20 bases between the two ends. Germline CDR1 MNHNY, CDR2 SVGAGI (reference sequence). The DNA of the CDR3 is TGTGCCAGCAGTGCGGGGACCCTGACCCATGGTACGCAGTATTTT. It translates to CASSAGTLTHGTQYF.

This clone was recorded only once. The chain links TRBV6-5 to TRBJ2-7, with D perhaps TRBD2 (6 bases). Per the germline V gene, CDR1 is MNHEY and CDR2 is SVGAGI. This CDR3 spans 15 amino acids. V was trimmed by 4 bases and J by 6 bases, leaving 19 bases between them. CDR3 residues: CASSSGWAGTLEQYF. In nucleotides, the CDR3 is TGTGCCAGCAGTTCTGGGTGGGCGGGGACCCTCGAGCAGTACTTC.

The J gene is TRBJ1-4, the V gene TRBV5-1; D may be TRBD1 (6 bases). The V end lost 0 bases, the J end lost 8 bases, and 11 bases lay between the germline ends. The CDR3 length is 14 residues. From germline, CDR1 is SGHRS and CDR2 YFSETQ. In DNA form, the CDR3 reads TGCGCCAGCAGCTTGGAACAGGGAGAAGAAAAACTGTTTTTT. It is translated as CASSLEQGEEKLFF.